The 10 T cell receptor beta chains presented below share a single source sample, sequenced in a study of control samples from healthy donors and cancer patients. Sequencing was performed with immunoSEQ multiplex PCR; in TCRdb, only in-frame clones are kept and a portion is missing. Of 55,000 to 85,000 clones in the sample, just under 90% were seen once. The specimen sequenced was PBMCs. The receptors originated from a man aged 60 to 75 with lung cancer.

V gene TRBV20-1 combines with J gene TRBJ2-5; D gene ambiguous. This CDR3 has 11 amino acids. V was cut by 0 bases and J by 6 bases, with 5 bases left in between. Per germline, CDR1 DFQATT and CDR2 SNEGSKA (reference sequence). The chain's CDR3 is CSAREQQTQYF. The CDR3, as DNA: TGCAGTGCTAGAGAACAGCAGACCCAGTACTTC.

Note on this clone: The junction departs from the called germline gene at one end, perhaps through a read error. This sample includes further DNA sequences coding for the same CDR3. V and J are TRBV5-1 and TRBJ1-6; 8 nucleotides agree with TRBD1. CDR3 length: 15 amino acids. CDR1 SGHRS and CDR2 YFSETQ come from the germline V gene. The DNA of the CDR3 is TGCGCCAGCAGCTTGGAGGGACAGGATAATTCACCCCTTCACTTT. The encoded protein is CASSLEGQDNSPLHF.

This clone was detected only once. The chain combines TRBV7-2 with TRBJ2-5; unclear D gene. Deletions cut 0 bases from V and 2 bases from J, with 10 bases between. This CDR3 is built from 15 residues. Germline CDR1 reads SGHTA; CDR2 reads FQGNSA. CDR3 in DNA: TGTGCCAGCAGCTTAGCTGGCGGCTTTCAAGAGACCCAGTACTTC. Translation gives CASSLAGGFQETQYF.

The chain combines TRBV30 with TRBJ2-1; weak D call: TRBD2 (6 bases). There are 12 residues in the CDR3. CDR1 and CDR2 from the germline V gene are GTSNPN and SVGIG (reference sequence). V lost 4 bases, J lost 8 bases, and 12 bases lay in between. CDR3: CAWKRTGDEQFF. The CDR3, as DNA: TGTGCCTGGAAACGGACGGGAGATGAGCAGTTCTTC.

This rearrangement joins TRBV10-1 to TRBJ2-1; D might be TRBD2 (7 bases). The CDR3 is 15 residues long. Per the germline V gene, CDR1 is WNHNN and CDR2 is SYGVQD (reference sequence). Trimming removed 5 bases at V and 7 bases at J, with 18 bases between. DNA of the CDR3: TGCGCCAGCAGTAGGGGGGGGGCGAGTATGAATGAGCAGTTCTTC. Translation: CASSRGGASMNEQFF.

The chain couples TRBV18 to TRBJ1-3, with 7 bases fitting TRBD1. With 5 bases clipped from V and 1 base from J, the junction kept 11 bases outside the gene matches. Germline V lookup: CDR1 KGHSH, CDR2 LQKENI. The CDR3 has 17 amino acids. In DNA form, the CDR3 reads TGTGCCAGCTCATCAACCGGGACAGCAAATTCTGGAAACACCATATATTTT. Its translation: CASSSTGTANSGNTIYF. The complete variable domain, with remaining parts taken from reference TRBV18 and TRBJ1-3, reads NAGVMQNPRHLVRRRGQEARLRCSPMKGHSHVYWYRQLPEEGLKFMVYLQKENIIDESGMPKERFSAEFPKEGPSILRIQQVVRGDSAAYFCASSSTGTANSGNTIYFGEGSWLTVV.

V gene TRBV20-1 combines with J gene TRBJ1-5; D is ambiguous. CDR1 DFQATT and CDR2 SNEGSKA come from the germline V gene (reference sequence). The CDR3 runs 15 residues. V dropped 3 bases and J dropped 0 bases, with 12 bases sitting between them. The CDR3 spells CSASRDHGSNQPQHF. For the CDR3, the DNA is TGCAGTGCTAGTAGGGATCACGGTAGCAATCAGCCCCAGCATTTT.

The chain has TRBV15 and TRBJ2-1; 10 bases are shared with TRBD1. Germline loops: CDR1 LNHNV, CDR2 YYDKDF (reference sequence). This CDR3 has 13 residues. J was trimmed by 8 bases and V by 8 bases; bases with no gene match: 6. The chain's CDR3 is CATGTGVVDEQFF. CDR3 nucleotides: TGTGCCACCGGGACAGGGGTCGTGGATGAGCAGTTCTTC.

The genes are TRBV7-2 and TRBJ2-4; D remains ambiguous. The V gene's germline CDR1 is SGHTA and CDR2 FQGNSA. Trimming took off 2 bases at V and 6 bases at J, with 11 bases between the two ends. The length of the CDR3 is 14 residues. The DNA of the CDR3 is TGTGCCAGCAGCTTATCAGGACCTCCAAACATTCAGTACTTC. Translating it yields CASSLSGPPNIQYF.

This clone was observed a handful of times. CDR3 protein: CASSSVGNQPQHF. Here the CDR3 DNA reads TGTGCCAGCAGCTCGGTGGGCAATCAGCCCCAGCATTTT. This chain uses TRBV5-6 with TRBJ1-5; D uncertain. The ends were cut back, 3 bases at V and 2 bases at J, with 6 bases in the middle. The CDR3 length is 13 residues. Germline V lookup: CDR1 SGHDT, CDR2 YYEEEE.